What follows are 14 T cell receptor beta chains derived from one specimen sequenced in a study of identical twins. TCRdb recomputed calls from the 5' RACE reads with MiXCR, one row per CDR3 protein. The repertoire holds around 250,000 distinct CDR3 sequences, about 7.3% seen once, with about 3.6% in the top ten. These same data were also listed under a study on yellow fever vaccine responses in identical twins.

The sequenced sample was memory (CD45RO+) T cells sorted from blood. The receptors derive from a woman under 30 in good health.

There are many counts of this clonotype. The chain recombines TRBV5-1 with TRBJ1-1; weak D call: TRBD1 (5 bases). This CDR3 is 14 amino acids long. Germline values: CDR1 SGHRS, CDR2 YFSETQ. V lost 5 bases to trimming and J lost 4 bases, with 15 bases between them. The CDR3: CASRAEEGSTEAFF. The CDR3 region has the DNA TGCGCCAGCAGAGCGGAAGAGGGGAGCACTGAAGCTTTCTTT.

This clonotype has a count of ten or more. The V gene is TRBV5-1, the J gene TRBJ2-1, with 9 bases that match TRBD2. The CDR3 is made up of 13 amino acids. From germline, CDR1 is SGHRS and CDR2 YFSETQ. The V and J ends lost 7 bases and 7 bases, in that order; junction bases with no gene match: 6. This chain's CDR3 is CASAMGLANEQFF. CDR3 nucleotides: TGCGCCAGCGCGATGGGACTAGCAAATGAGCAGTTCTTC.

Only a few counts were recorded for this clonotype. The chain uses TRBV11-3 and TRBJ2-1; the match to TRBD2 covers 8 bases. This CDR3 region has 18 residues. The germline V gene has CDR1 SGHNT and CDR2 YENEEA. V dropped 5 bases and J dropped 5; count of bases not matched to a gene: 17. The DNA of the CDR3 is TGTGCCAGCAGCCGGGGGGGGGGCGACGCCCGACTAAACAATGAGCAGTTCTTC. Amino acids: CASSRGGGDARLNNEQFF.

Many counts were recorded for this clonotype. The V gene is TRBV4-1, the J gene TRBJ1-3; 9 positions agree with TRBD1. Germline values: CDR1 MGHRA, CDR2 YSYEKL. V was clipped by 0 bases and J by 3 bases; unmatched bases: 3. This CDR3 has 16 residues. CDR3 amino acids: CASSQEGQGHGNTIYF. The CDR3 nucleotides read TGCGCCAGCAGCCAAGAAGGACAGGGGCATGGAAACACCATATATTTT.

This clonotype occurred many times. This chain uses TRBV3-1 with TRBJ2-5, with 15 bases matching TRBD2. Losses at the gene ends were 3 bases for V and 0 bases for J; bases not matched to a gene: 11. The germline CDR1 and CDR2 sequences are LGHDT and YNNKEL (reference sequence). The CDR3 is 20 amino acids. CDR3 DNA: TGTGCCAGCAGCCAGGACCTCCCGGGACTAGCGGGGGGTCACCAAGAGACCCAGTACTTC. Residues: CASSQDLPGLAGGHQETQYF.

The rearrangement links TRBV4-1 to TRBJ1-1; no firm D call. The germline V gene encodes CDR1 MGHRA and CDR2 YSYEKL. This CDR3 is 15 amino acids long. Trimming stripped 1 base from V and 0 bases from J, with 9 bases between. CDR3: CASSQGTVMNTEAFF. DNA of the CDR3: TGCGCCAGCAGCCAAGGCACAGTGATGAACACTGAAGCTTTCTTT.

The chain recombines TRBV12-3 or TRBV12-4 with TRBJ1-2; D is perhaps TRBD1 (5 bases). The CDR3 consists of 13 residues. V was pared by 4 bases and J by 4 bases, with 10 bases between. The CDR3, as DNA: TGTGCCAGCAGTTCACTAGGGACCTATGGCTACACCTTC. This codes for CASSSLGTYGYTF.

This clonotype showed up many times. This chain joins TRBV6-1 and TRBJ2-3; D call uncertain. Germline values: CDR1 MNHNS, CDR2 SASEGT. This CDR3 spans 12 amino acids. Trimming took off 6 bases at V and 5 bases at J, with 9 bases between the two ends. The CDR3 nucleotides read TGTGCCAGCAGGACAAACGGAGATACGCAGTATTTT. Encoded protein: CASRTNGDTQYF.

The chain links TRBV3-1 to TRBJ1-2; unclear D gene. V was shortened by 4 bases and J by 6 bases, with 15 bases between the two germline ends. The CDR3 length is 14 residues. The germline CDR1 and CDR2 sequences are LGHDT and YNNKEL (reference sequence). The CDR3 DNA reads TGTGCCAGCAGCCTGGAGTCCGGATGGAATGGCTACACCTTC. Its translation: CASSLESGWNGYTF.

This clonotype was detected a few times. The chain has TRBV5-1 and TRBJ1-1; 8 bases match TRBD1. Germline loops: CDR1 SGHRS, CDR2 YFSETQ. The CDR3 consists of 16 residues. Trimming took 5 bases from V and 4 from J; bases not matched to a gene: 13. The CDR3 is CASRPRQGMEGTEAFF. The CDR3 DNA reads TGCGCCAGCAGACCCAGACAGGGGATGGAGGGCACTGAAGCTTTCTTT.

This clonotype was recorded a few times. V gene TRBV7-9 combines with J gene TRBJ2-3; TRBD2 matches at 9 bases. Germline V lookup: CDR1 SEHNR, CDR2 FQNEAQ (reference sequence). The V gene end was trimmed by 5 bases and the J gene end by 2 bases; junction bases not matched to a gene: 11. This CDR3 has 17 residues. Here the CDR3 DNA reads TGTGCCAGCAGCCGCCTCGGGGGCGGGGGGGCCACAGATACGCAGTATTTT. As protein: CASSRLGGGGATDTQYF.

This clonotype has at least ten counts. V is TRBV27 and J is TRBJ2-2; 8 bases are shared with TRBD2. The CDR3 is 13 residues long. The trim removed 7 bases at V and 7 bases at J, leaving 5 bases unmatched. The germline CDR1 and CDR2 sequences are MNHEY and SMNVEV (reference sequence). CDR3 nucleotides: TGTGCCAGCATTCCTCTAGCGGGCGGGGAGCTGTTTTTT. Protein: CASIPLAGGELFF.

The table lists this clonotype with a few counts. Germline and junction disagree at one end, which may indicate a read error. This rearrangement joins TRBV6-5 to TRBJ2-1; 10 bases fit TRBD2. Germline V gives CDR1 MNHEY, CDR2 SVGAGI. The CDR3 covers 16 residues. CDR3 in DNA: TGTGCCAGCAGTCACTCGAGCGGGAGGGCCCGGAATGAGCAGTTCTTC. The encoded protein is CASSHSSGRARNEQFF.

The CDR3: CASSAAPLAGGPNQETQYF. The CDR3 bases are TGTGCCAGCAGCGCAGCCCCCCTAGCGGGGGGGCCGAACCAAGAGACCCAGTACTTC. The chain couples TRBV11-2 to TRBJ2-5, with 12 positions matching TRBD2. The V segment lost 5 bases and the J segment 0 bases; nucleotides outside the gene matches: 13. Germline V lookup: CDR1 SGHAT, CDR2 FQNNGV. This CDR3 has 19 amino acids.